What follows describes a single T cell receptor (beta chain). Using immunoSEQ multiplex PCR, the repertoire was profiled, and TCRdb retains in-frame clones only, with some absent. The table lists 60,000 or so clones, roughly 90% of them singletons. CDR1 and CDR2 from the germline V gene are MNHEY and SVGAGI. The ends were cut back, 4 bases at V and 3 bases at J, with 13 bases in the middle. The length of the CDR3 is 14 residues. The data were taken from a study of cytomegalovirus exposure and HLA in healthy donors. This chain uses TRBV6-5 with TRBJ2-7; D might be TRBD2 (6 bases). The material sequenced was PBMCs. The TCR originated in a woman in her 30s in good health and CMV-seronegative. The CDR3 is CASSSGRGSYEQYF. DNA of the CDR3: TGTGCCAGCAGTTCGGGGCGGGGAAGCTACGAGCAGTACTTC.